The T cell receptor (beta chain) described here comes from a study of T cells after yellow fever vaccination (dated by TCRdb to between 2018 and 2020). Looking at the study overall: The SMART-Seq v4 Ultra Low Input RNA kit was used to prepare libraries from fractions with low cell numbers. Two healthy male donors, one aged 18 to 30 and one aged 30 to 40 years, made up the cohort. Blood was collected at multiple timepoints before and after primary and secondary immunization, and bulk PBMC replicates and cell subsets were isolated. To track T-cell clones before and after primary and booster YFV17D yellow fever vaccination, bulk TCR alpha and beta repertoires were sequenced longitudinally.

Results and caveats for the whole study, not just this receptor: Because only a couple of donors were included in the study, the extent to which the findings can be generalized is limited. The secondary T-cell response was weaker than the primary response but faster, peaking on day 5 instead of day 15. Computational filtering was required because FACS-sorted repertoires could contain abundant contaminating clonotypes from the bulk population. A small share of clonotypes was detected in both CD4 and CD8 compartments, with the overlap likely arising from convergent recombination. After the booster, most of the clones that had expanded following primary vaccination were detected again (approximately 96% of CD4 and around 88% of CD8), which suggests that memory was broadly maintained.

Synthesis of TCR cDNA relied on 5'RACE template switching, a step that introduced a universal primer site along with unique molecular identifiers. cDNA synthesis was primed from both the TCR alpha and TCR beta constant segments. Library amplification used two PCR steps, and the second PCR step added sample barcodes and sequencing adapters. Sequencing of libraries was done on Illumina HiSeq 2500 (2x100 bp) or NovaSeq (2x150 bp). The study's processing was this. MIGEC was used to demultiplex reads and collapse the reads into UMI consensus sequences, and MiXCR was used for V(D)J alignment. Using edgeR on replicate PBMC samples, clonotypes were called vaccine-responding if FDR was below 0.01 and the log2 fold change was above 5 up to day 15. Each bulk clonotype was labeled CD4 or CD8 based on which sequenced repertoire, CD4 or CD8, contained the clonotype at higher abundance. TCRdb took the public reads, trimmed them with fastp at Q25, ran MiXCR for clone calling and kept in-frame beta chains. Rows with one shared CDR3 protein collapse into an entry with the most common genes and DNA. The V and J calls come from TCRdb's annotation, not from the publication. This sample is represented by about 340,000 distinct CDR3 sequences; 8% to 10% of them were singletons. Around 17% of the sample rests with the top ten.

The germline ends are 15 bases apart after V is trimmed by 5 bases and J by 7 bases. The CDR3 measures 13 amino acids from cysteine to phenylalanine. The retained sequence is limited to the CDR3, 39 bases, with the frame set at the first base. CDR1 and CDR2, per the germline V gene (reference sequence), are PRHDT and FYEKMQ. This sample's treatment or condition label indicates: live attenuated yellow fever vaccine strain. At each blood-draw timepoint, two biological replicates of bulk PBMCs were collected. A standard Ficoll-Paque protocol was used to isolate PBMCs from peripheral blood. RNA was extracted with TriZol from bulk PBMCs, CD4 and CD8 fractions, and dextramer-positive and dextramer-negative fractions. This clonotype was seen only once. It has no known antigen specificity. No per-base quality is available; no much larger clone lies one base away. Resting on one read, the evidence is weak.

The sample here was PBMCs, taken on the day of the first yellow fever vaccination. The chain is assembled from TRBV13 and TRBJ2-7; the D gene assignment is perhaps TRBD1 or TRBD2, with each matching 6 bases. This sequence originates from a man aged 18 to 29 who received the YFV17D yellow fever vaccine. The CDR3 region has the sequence CASSPGRGLEQYF. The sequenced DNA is TGTGCCAGCAGCCCCGGTCGGGGGCTGGAGCAGTACTTC.